These 16 T cell receptor beta chains originate from one sample sequenced in a study of blood T cell repertoires in COVID-19. Profiling relied on immunoSEQ multiplex PCR, and the TCRdb table lists in-frame clones only, not all of them. Found here are 96,000 or so clones, 88% of them singletons; the top ten hold 2.5% to 3.5%. Sequencing used peripheral blood. The receptors stem from a woman older than 75 with acute or convalescent COVID-19.

The rearrangement joins TRBV4-2 to TRBJ2-2; possibly TRBD2 for D (5 bases). The germline CDR1 and CDR2 sequences are LGHNA and YNFKEQ. This CDR3 comprises 16 residues. V lost 3 bases and J 4 bases, leaving 15 bases between the germline ends. CDR3 loop: CASSQGSAGVTGELFF. CDR3 bases: TGTGCCAGCAGCCAGGGTAGTGCGGGCGTCACCGGGGAGCTGTTTTTT.

This sequence joins TRBV3-1 (or the pseudogene TRBV3-2) and TRBJ2-7; D is possibly TRBD2 (5 bases). CDR1 and CDR2 (germline): LGHDT, YNNKEL (reference sequence). The germline V and J ends were trimmed by 0 bases and 6 bases, with 15 bases remaining between them. This CDR3 contains 15 residues. The CDR3 DNA sequence: TGTGCCAGCAGCCAAGATTTCCAGGAGAGGGCCGAGCAGTACTTC. Its protein is CASSQDFQERAEQYF.

As DNA, the CDR3 is TGTGCCAGCAGCCCAAGGAAAGGGGCGGCGAAGAACACTGAAGCTTTCTTT. It specifies CASSPRKGAAKNTEAFF. The V and J genes are TRBV5-8 and TRBJ1-1, with a weak D call TRBD1 (5 bases). Trimming cost V 4 bases and J 1 base, with 20 bases left between them. The CDR3 is 17 amino acids. The germline gives CDR1 SGHTS, CDR2 YDEGEE.

Of note for this clone: Other DNA variants within this sample encode the same CDR3. Here the CDR3 reads CASSPGLAGVDTQYF. For the CDR3, the DNA is TGCGCCAGCAGCCCGGGACTAGCGGGGGTTGATACGCAGTATTTT. V gene TRBV5-1 combines with J gene TRBJ2-3, with 14 bases identical to TRBD2. The CDR3 totals 15 residues. V lost 4 bases, J lost 6 bases, and 4 bases stayed unmatched. The V gene's germline CDR1 is SGHRS and CDR2 YFSETQ.

V is TRBV5-1 and J is TRBJ2-3, with TRBD1 as a possible D gene (6 bases). V lost 4 bases, J lost 5 bases, and 11 bases lay in between. The CDR3 is 13 amino acids. The germline gives CDR1 SGHRS, CDR2 YFSETQ. CDR3 nucleotide sequence: TGCGCCAGCAGCCCTCAGGGGCGAGATACGCAGTATTTT. It codes for CASSPQGRDTQYF.

V is TRBV6-2 or TRBV6-3 and J is TRBJ1-6, with 11 bases that match TRBD1. With V trimmed by 4 bases and J by 10 bases, 6 bases remained unmatched. This CDR3 spans 15 amino acids. CDR1 and CDR2 from the germline V gene are MNHEY and SVGEGT. The CDR3 sequence: CASSWDRGSESPLHF. The CDR3 nucleotides read TGTGCCAGCAGTTGGGACAGGGGGAGCGAGTCACCCCTCCACTTT.

The chain joins TRBV6-2 or TRBV6-3 to TRBJ1-2, with TRBD1 as a possible D gene (6 bases). This CDR3 is built from 14 residues. The V end lost 2 bases, the J end lost 4 bases, and 11 bases lay between the germline ends. Germline V gene data show CDR1 as MNHEY and CDR2 as SVGEGT. CDR3 DNA sequence: TGTGCCAGCAGTTACCTAGGGACAACCTATGGCTACACCTTC. Translating gives CASSYLGTTYGYTF.

The gene calls are TRBV6-5 and TRBJ1-3, with a possible D match to TRBD1 (6 bases). The germline CDR1 and CDR2 sequences are MNHEY and SVGAGI. This CDR3 is built from 15 residues. V was shortened by 8 bases and J by 4 bases, with 18 bases between the two germline ends. The CDR3 here is CASRPPGTSGNTIYF. CDR3 sequence (DNA): TGTGCCAGCCGACCCCCCGGGACATCCGGAAACACCATATATTTT.

The chain links TRBV7-2 to TRBJ1-5; no clear D gene. Trimming took off 2 bases at V and 3 bases at J, with 5 bases between the two ends. CDR1 is SGHTA and CDR2 is FQGNSA in the germline V gene. The CDR3 spans 13 residues. The CDR3 is CASSLIDNQPQHF. The CDR3 bases are TGTGCCAGCAGCTTAATAGACAATCAGCCCCAGCATTTT.

The rearrangement joins TRBV6-5 to TRBJ1-2; tentative D call: TRBD1 (5 bases). The CDR3 totals 13 residues. Germline lookup yields CDR1 MNHEY and CDR2 SVGAGI. Trimming took 7 bases from V and 1 from J, leaving 10 bases between them. CDR3 in DNA: TGTGCCAGCACCCCGGGGGTTAACTATGGCTACACCTTC. This codes for CASTPGVNYGYTF.

The chain combines TRBV2 with TRBJ1-3, with 7 bases identical to TRBD1. Trimming removed 8 bases from V and 0 bases from J; junction bases left unmatched: 1. Germline V gene data show CDR1 as SNHLY and CDR2 as FYNNEI. This CDR3 is 13 amino acids long. This CDR3 reads CASGTDSGNTIYF. CDR3 nucleotides: TGTGCCAGCGGGACAGACTCTGGAAACACCATATATTTT. Full variable domain (outside the CDR3, taken from reference TRBV2 and TRBJ1-3): EPEVTQTPSHQVTQMGQEVILRCVPISNHLYFYWYRQILGQKVEFLVSFYNNEISEKSEIFDDQFSVERPDGSNFTLKIRSTKLEDSAMYFCASGTDSGNTIYFGEGSWLTVV.

The genes are TRBV5-1 and TRBJ1-2, with 9 nucleotides matching TRBD1. V lost 0 bases to trimming and J lost 8 bases; unmatched junction nucleotides: 11. The CDR3 sequence is 16 residues long. CDR1 SGHRS and CDR2 YFSETQ come from the germline V gene. The CDR3 loop reads CASSLGVWGTGSGYTF. As DNA, the CDR3 is TGCGCCAGCAGCTTGGGAGTATGGGGGACAGGGAGCGGCTACACCTTC.

This clone was counted once. The chain has TRBV2 and TRBJ2-1; D is perhaps TRBD2 (6 bases). The CDR3 has 16 amino acids. The V and J ends lost 4 bases and 3 bases respectively, with 16 bases between them. Germline V CDR1 and CDR2: SNHLY, FYNNEI. The CDR3 loop reads CASSVRRSGDYNEQFF. CDR3 bases: TGTGCCAGCAGTGTCCGCCGGTCGGGGGACTACAATGAGCAGTTCTTC. The full variable domain, completed using reference TRBV2 and TRBJ2-1, is EPEVTQTPSHQVTQMGQEVILRCVPISNHLYFYWYRQILGQKVEFLVSFYNNEISEKSEIFDDQFSVERPDGSNFTLKIRSTKLEDSAMYFCASSVRRSGDYNEQFFGPGTRLTVL.

The chain combines TRBV25-1 with TRBJ1-1; D possibly corresponds to TRBD1 (6 bases). CDR1 is MGHDK, CDR2 SYGVNS, per germline. This CDR3 region has 12 residues. Trimming shortened V by 6 bases and J by 4 bases, and 9 bases separated the two germline ends. CDR3 sequence (DNA): TGTGCCAGCAGAGGGGGGGCCACTGAAGCTTTCTTT. Translated: CASRGGATEAFF. The entire variable domain, with the rest obtained from reference TRBV25-1 and TRBJ1-1, is as follows: EADIYQTPRYLVIGTGKKITLECSQTMGHDKMYWYQQDPGMELHLIHYSYGVNSTEKGDLSSESTVSRIRTEHFPLTLESARPSHTSQYLCASRGGATEAFFGQGTRLTVV.

CDR3 protein: CSATATATNEKLFF. CDR3 nucleotides: TGCAGCGCCACTGCCACTGCAACTAATGAAAAACTGTTTTTT. The V and J genes are TRBV29-1 and TRBJ1-4; D remains unclear. CDR1 and CDR2 (germline): SQVTM, ANQGSEA. The CDR3 sequence is 14 residues long. Trimming removed 7 bases at V and 0 bases at J, with 12 bases between. The full variable domain, its missing parts supplied by reference TRBV29-1 and TRBJ1-4, is SAVISQKPSRDICQRGTSLTIQCQVDSQVTMMFWYRQQPGQSLTLIATANQGSEATYESGFVIDKFPISRPNLTFSTLTVSNMSPEDSSIYLCSATATATNEKLFFGSGTQLSVL.

The chain carries TRBV7-2 and TRBJ1-2, with D perhaps TRBD1 (6 bases). Per germline, CDR1 SGHTA and CDR2 FQGNSA. CDR3 size: 14 residues. Trimming stripped 5 bases from V and 7 bases from J, with 17 bases between. CDR3 in amino acids: CASSGRDNERGYTF. As DNA, the CDR3 is TGTGCCAGCAGCGGCCGGGACAATGAACGTGGCTACACCTTC.